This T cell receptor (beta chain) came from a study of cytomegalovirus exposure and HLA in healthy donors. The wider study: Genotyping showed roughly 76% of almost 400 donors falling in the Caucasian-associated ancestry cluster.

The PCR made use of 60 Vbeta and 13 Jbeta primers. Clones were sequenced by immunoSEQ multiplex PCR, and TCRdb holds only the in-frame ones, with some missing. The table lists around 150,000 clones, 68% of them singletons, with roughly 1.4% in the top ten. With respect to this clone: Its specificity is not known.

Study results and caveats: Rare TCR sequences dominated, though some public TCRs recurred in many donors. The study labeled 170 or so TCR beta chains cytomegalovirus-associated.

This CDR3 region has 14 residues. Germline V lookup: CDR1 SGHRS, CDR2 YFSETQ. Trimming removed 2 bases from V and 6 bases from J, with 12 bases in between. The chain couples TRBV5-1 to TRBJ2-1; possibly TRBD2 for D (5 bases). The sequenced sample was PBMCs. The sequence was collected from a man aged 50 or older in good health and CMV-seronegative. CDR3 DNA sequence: TGCGCCAGCAGCTTCGGGATTCTAGGCAATGAGCAGTTCTTC. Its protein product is CASSFGILGNEQFF.